Each of the 18 T cell receptor beta chains below was sequenced from the same sample in a study of post-analysis software for immune sequencing data. For these receptors, no antigen is known. Overall study findings and caveats: Elevated frequency relative to controls characterized several TRBV segments in patients, TRBV5-6, TRBV5-1 and TRBV20-1 among them.

Built from TCR beta cDNA, the libraries had unique molecular identifiers in them. TCRdb independently ran MiXCR on the PCR reads; one entry per CDR3 protein. The sample consists of about 430,000 distinct CDR3 sequences, roughly 40% of them appearing once. Material: blood. These receptors were obtained from a girl aged 2-10 years with multiple sclerosis.

The CDR3 sequence is CASSQVRHSSSPLHF. As DNA, the CDR3 is TGTGCCAGCAGCCAAGTTAGGCACAGTAGTTCACCCCTCCACTTT. This chain uses TRBV3-1 with TRBJ1-6; D remains unclear. Trimming stripped 1 base from V and 9 bases from J, with 13 bases between. This CDR3 is 15 amino acids long. Germline values: CDR1 LGHDT, CDR2 YNNKEL (reference sequence). Using reference TRBV3-1 and TRBJ1-6 for the parts outside the CDR3, the full variable domain is DTAVSQTPKYLVTQMGNDKSIKCEQNLGHDTMYWYKQDSKKFLKIMFSYNNKELIINETVPNRFSPKSPDKAHLNLHINSLELGDSAVYFCASSQVRHSSSPLHFGNGTRLTVT.

This clonotype was seen only a few times. The genes are TRBV7-6 and TRBJ1-1, with D unresolved. Trimming pared 5 bases from V and 1 base from J, leaving 11 bases between. CDR1 is SGHVS and CDR2 is FNYEAQ in the germline V gene. The CDR3 has 14 residues. The CDR3 is CASSPSTRNTEAFF. As DNA, the CDR3 is TGTGCCAGCAGCCCCAGCACCCGGAACACTGAAGCTTTCTTT.

This clonotype was observed a few times. This chain joins TRBV28 and TRBJ1-1; the D is unclear. The germline CDR1 and CDR2 sequences are MDHEN and SYDVKM. The CDR3 extends over 11 amino acids. Trimming removed 2 bases at V and 7 bases at J, with 5 bases between. CDR3 DNA sequence: TGTGCCAGCAGTTTAACTGGTGAAGCTTTCTTT. It specifies CASSLTGEAFF.

The chain employs TRBV11-2 and TRBJ2-1; 11 nucleotides agree with TRBD2. The V segment lost 4 bases and the J segment 9 bases; nucleotides outside the gene matches: 5. The CDR3 totals 14 residues. Germline V gene sequence: CDR1 SGHAT, CDR2 FQNNGV. CDR3: CASSSNSGRGEQFF. The CDR3 bases are TGTGCCAGCAGCTCCAATAGCGGGAGGGGTGAGCAGTTCTTC.

This clonotype was detected a few times. V usage is TRBV6-4 and J usage is TRBJ1-2; no clear D gene. V was clipped by 2 bases and J by 4 bases, with 11 bases between them. The CDR3 covers 14 residues. Per germline, CDR1 MRHNA and CDR2 SNTAGT. This chain's CDR3 is CASSDGPVGYGYTF. The CDR3 nucleotides are TGTGCCAGCAGTGACGGGCCTGTGGGCTATGGCTACACCTTC.

This clonotype came up a few times. The genes are TRBV5-1 and TRBJ1-4; 7 bases line up with TRBD1. Germline values: CDR1 SGHRS, CDR2 YFSETQ. The CDR3 length is 14 residues. V was pared by 0 bases and J by 5 bases, with 1 base of the junction left unmatched. As DNA, the CDR3 is TGCGCCAGCAGCTTGGGCAGGGGGAATGAAAAACTGTTTTTT. Its translation: CASSLGRGNEKLFF.

This clonotype has more than one count but fewer than ten. V gene TRBV20-1 combines with J gene TRBJ2-1; D perhaps matches TRBD2 (5 bases). Germline V gene data show CDR1 as DFQATT and CDR2 as SNEGSKA (reference sequence). This CDR3 has 13 amino acids. V was shortened by 0 bases and J by 4 bases, with 7 bases between the two germline ends. The CDR3 here is CSARDRGYNEQFF. CDR3 coding DNA: TGCAGTGCTAGAGATCGGGGATACAATGAGCAGTTCTTC.

This clonotype was seen a few times. The J gene is TRBJ1-1, the V gene TRBV7-9; the D is unclear. The CDR3 spans 13 residues. Trimming left V 4 bases short and J 1 base short, with 7 bases between. CDR1 is SEHNR, CDR2 FQNEAQ, per germline (reference sequence). The CDR3 protein is CASSYQENTEAFF. The CDR3 region has the DNA TGTGCCAGCAGCTATCAGGAGAACACTGAAGCTTTCTTT.

The chain couples TRBV29-1 to TRBJ2-3; D is unresolved. V was trimmed by 1 base and J by 1 base, leaving 6 bases between them. Germline lookup yields CDR1 SQVTM and CDR2 ANQGSEA. The CDR3 spans 13 residues. Here the CDR3 reads CSVEGAGTDTQYF. As DNA, the CDR3 is TGCAGCGTTGAAGGGGCCGGCACAGATACGCAGTATTTT.

Points on this clonotype: Compared with germline, one end of the junction differs, possibly owing to a read error. V gene TRBV12-3 or TRBV12-4 combines with J gene TRBJ2-1, with D hard to call. The CDR3 is 11 amino acids. The CDR3 spells CAGSLYNEQFF. The CDR3, as DNA: TGTGCCGGCAGTCTCTACAATGAGCAGTTCTTC.

The genes are TRBV4-1 and TRBJ2-7, with 9 bases matching TRBD2. V shed 1 base and J 3 bases; nucleotides not matched to a gene: 4. CDR1 is MGHRA, CDR2 YSYEKL, per germline. The CDR3 runs 15 residues. The CDR3 loop reads CASSQVSGGYYEQYF. DNA of the CDR3: TGCGCCAGCAGCCAAGTAAGCGGGGGGTACTACGAGCAGTACTTC.

The CDR3 reads CASSLVGQKYGYTF. The CDR3 DNA is TGTGCCAGCAGTCTCGTGGGACAGAAATATGGCTACACCTTC. V gene TRBV6-5 combines with J gene TRBJ1-2; 7 bases fit TRBD1. This CDR3 comprises 14 residues. Unmatched junction bases numbered 8, after V lost 5 bases and J lost 5 bases. From germline, CDR1 is MNHEY and CDR2 SVGAGI.

This chain connects TRBV20-1 to TRBJ1-2; D remains unclear. Trimming stripped 1 base from V and 4 bases from J, with 13 bases between. The V gene's germline CDR1 is DFQATT and CDR2 SNEGSKA (reference sequence). The CDR3 totals 14 residues. CDR3 sequence: CSARGLPDLYGYTF. CDR3 in DNA: TGCAGTGCTAGAGGGCTCCCCGATCTCTATGGCTACACCTTC.

The chain recombines TRBV19 with TRBJ2-3; 8 positions match TRBD2. Losses at the gene ends were 3 bases for V and 3 bases for J; bases not matched to a gene: 5. CDR3 size: 15 residues. CDR1 and CDR2 (germline): LNHDA, SQIVND (reference sequence). The CDR3 region has the DNA TGTGCCAGTAGTATTTCACGGGAGGGGACAGATACGCAGTATTTT. This encodes CASSISREGTDTQYF.

The CDR3: CSVVTRGSYEQYF. CDR3 bases: TGCAGCGTTGTGACCAGGGGCTCCTACGAGCAGTACTTC. The chain is built from TRBV29-1 and TRBJ2-7; D is possibly TRBD1 (6 bases). The CDR3 covers 13 residues. Per germline, CDR1 SQVTM and CDR2 ANQGSEA. V lost 4 bases and J lost 0, with 10 bases in between.

The chain recombines TRBV7-4 with TRBJ2-7, with no clear D. Trimming stripped 1 base from V and 12 bases from J, with 19 bases between. There are 14 residues in the CDR3. CDR1 and CDR2 from the germline V gene are SGHVT and SQSDAQ. The CDR3 here is CASSLVFGPETLYF. CDR3 DNA sequence: TGTGCCAGCAGCTTAGTCTTCGGACCGGAGACCCTGTACTTC.

V is TRBV28 and J is TRBJ2-3; 7 nucleotides agree with TRBD2. Germline CDR1 MDHEN, CDR2 SYDVKM. Trimming took 6 bases from V and 0 from J; bases not matched to a gene: 12. CDR3 length: 17 residues. The CDR3 nucleotides read TGTGCCAGCAGAAAACCCCGGGGGGACGCTAGCACAGATACGCAGTATTTT. Amino acid sequence: CASRKPRGDASTDTQYF.

This chain links TRBV19 with TRBJ1-2; possible D gene TRBD1, 5 bases. The ends were cut back, 8 bases at V and 3 bases at J, with 13 bases in the middle. Per germline, CDR1 LNHDA and CDR2 SQIVND (reference sequence). The CDR3 has 13 residues. DNA for the CDR3: TGTGCCAGTGGGGCTATTGGGTACTATGGCTACACCTTC. It is translated as CASGAIGYYGYTF.